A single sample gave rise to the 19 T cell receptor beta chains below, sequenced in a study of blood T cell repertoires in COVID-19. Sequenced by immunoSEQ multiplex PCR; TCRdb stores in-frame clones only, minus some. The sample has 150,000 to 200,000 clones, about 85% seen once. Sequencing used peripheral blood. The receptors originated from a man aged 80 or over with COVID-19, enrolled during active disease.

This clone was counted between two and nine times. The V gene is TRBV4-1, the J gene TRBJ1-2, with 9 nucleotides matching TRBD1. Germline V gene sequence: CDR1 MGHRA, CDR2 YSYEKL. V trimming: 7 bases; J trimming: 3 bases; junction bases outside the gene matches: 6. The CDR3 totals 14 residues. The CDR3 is CASTTGGADYGYTF. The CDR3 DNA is TGCGCCAGCACCACAGGGGGCGCGGACTATGGCTACACCTTC.

The CDR3 nucleotides read TGTGCCAGCAGGAGGGGGCGAGGCGAGACCCAGTACTTC. Translating gives CASRRGRGETQYF. This rearrangement joins TRBV2 to TRBJ2-5; TRBD1 aligns across 7 bases. This CDR3 contains 13 residues. Per the germline V gene, CDR1 is SNHLY and CDR2 is FYNNEI. Trimming cost V 6 bases and J 5 bases; bases outside gene matches: 6.

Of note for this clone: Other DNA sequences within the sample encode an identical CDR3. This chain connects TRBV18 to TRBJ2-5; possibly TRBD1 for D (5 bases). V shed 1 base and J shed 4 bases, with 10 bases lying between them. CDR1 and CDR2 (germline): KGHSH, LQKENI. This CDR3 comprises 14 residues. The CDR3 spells CASSPQGMGETQYF. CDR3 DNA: TGTGCCAGCTCACCACAGGGGATGGGAGAGACCCAGTACTTC. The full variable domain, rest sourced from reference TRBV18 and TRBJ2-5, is NAGVMQNPRHLVRRRGQEARLRCSPMKGHSHVYWYRQLPEEGLKFMVYLQKENIIDESGMPKERFSAEFPKEGPSILRIQQVVRGDSAAYFCASSPQGMGETQYFGPGTRLLVL.

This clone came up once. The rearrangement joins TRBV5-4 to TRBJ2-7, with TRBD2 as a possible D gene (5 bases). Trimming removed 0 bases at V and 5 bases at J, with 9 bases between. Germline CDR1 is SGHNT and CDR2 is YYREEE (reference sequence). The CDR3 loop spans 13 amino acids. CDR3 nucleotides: TGTGCCAGCAGCTTGGCGATCGGGAACGAGCAGTACTTC. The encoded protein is CASSLAIGNEQYF. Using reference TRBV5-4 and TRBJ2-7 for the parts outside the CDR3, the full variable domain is ETGVTQSPTHLIKTRGQQVTLRCSSQSGHNTVSWYQQALGQGPQFIFQYYREEENGRGNFPPRFSGLQFPNYSSELNVNALELDDSALYLCASSLAIGNEQYFGPGTRLTVT.

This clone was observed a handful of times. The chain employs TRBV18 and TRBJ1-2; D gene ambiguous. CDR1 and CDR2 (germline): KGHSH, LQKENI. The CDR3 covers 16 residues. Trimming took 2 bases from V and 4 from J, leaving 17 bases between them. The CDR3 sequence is CASSPVQAPSAYGYTF. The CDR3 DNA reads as TGTGCCAGCTCACCAGTCCAGGCCCCCTCCGCCTATGGCTACACCTTC.

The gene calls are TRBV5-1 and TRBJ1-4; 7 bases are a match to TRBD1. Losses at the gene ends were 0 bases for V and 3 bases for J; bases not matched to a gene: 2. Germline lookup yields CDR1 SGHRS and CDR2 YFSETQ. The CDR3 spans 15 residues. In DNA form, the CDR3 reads TGCGCCAGCAGCTTGGGCGGGACAGCTAATGAAAAACTGTTTTTT. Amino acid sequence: CASSLGGTANEKLFF.

This chain's CDR3 is CASSPPAGGPLSYEQYF. The DNA of the CDR3 is TGTGCCAGCTCACCACCCGCGGGGGGGCCCCTCTCCTACGAGCAGTACTTC. The chain uses TRBV18 and TRBJ2-7; 9 bases map to TRBD2. The V gene's germline CDR1 is KGHSH and CDR2 LQKENI. The CDR3 contains 17 residues. The J segment lost 0 bases and the V segment lost 0 bases, leaving 6 bases of the junction unmatched.

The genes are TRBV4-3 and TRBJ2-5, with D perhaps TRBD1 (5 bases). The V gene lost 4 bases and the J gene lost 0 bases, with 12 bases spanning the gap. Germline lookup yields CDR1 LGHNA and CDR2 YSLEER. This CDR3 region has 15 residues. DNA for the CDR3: TGCGCCAGCAGCCCCCAGGGTTTCGACCAAGAGACCCAGTACTTC. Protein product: CASSPQGFDQETQYF.

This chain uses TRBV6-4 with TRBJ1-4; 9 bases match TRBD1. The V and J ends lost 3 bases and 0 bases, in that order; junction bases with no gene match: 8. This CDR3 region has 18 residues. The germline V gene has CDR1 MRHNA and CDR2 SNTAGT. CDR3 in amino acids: CASSETGGPFATNEKLFF. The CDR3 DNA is TGTGCCAGCAGTGAGACAGGGGGGCCGTTTGCAACTAATGAAAAACTGTTTTTT.

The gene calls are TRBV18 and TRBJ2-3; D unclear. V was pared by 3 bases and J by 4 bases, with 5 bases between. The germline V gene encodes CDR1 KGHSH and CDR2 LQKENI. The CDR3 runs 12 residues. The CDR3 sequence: CASSPNPDTQYF. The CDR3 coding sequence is TGTGCCAGCTCACCCAATCCAGATACGCAGTATTTT.

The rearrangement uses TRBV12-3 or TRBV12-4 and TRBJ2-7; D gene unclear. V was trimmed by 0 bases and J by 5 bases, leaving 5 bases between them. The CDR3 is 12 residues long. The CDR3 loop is CASSLATDEQYF. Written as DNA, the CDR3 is TGTGCCAGCAGTTTAGCCACAGACGAGCAGTACTTC.

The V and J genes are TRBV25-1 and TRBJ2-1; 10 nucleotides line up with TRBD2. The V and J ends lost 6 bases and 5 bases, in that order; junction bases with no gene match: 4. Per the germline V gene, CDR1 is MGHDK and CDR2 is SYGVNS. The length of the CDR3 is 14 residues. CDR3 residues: CASRAGGPHNEQFF. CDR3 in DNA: TGTGCCAGCAGAGCGGGGGGGCCGCACAATGAGCAGTTCTTC.

CDR3 region: CASSPTGGELFF. The CDR3 DNA reads TGTGCCAGCAGCCCCACAGGCGGGGAGCTGTTTTTT. The chain recombines TRBV7-9 with TRBJ2-2; D is possibly TRBD1 (5 bases). The CDR3 is 12 residues long. The V end lost 5 bases, the J end lost 7 bases, and 8 bases lay between the germline ends. Per the germline V gene, CDR1 is SEHNR and CDR2 is FQNEAQ (reference sequence).

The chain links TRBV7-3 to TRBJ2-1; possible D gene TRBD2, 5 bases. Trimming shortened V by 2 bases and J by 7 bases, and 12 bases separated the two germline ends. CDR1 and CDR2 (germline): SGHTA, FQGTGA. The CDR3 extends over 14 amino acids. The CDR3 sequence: CASSLSGLGNEQFF. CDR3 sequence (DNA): TGTGCCAGCAGCTTATCGGGATTGGGGAATGAGCAGTTCTTC.

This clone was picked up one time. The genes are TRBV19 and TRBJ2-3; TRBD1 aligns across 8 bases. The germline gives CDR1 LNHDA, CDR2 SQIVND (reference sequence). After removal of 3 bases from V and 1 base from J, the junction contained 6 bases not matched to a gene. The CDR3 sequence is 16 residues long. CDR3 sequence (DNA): TGTGCCAGTAGTATCAGCTCGACAGGGGGCACAGATACGCAGTATTTT. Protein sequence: CASSISSTGGTDTQYF. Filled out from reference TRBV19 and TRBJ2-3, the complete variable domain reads DGGITQSPKYLFRKEGQNVTLSCEQNLNHDAMYWYRQDPGQGLRLIYYSQIVNDFQKGDIAEGYSVSREKKESFPLTVTSAQKNPTAFYLCASSISSTGGTDTQYFGPGTRLTVL.

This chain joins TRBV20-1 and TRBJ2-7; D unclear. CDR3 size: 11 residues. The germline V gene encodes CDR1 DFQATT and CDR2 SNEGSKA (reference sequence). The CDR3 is CSARNTVEQYF. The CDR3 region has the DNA TGCAGCGCACGAAACACCGTCGAGCAGTACTTC.

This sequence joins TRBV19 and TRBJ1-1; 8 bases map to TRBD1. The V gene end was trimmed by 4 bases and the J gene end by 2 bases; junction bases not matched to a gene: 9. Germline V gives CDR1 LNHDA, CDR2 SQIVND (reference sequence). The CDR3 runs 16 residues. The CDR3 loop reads CASSKGTGTLNTEAFF. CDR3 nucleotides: TGTGCCAGTAGTAAAGGGACAGGAACTTTAAACACTGAAGCTTTCTTT.

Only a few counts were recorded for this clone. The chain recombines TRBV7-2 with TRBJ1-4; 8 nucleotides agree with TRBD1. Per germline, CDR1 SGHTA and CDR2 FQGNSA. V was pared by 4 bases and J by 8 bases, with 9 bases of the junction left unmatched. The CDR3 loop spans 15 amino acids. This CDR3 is CASSSSGTGGEKLFF. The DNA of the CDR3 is TGTGCCAGCAGCTCTTCCGGGACAGGCGGCGAAAAACTGTTTTTT.

The CDR3 spells CASSLWTSGTDTQYF. CDR3 sequence (DNA): TGTGCCAGCAGTTTATGGACTAGCGGCACAGATACGCAGTATTTT. V is TRBV28 and J is TRBJ2-3; 8 bases are shared with TRBD2. The CDR3 spans 15 residues. CDR1 is MDHEN, CDR2 SYDVKM, per germline. V dropped 0 bases and J dropped 1; count of bases not matched to a gene: 0.